This T cell receptor (beta chain) was sequenced in a study of T cells after yellow fever vaccination. The study's findings and limits: Repertoires obtained by FACS sorting could include abundant clonotypes that entered as contaminants from the bulk population. By day 5 rather than day 15, the secondary response had peaked, though it was weaker.

MiXCR, applied by TCRdb to the 5' RACE reads, yields one record per CDR3 protein. The sample lists 100,000 or so distinct CDR3 sequences, 7.5% to 10% occurring once. The V gene's germline CDR1 is LGHNA and CDR2 YNFKEQ. The CDR3 is 14 residues long. The ends were cut back, 0 bases at V and 6 bases at J, with 10 bases in the middle. This clonotype was recorded a few times. The gene calls are TRBV4-2 and TRBJ2-3; TRBD2 might be the D (6 bases). The TCR sequence derives from a man aged 18 to 35 who received the YFV17D yellow fever vaccine. Sequencing used CD8+ T cells not binding an NS4B(214-222) dextramer, sorted from PBMCs, obtained roughly 14 days after the first yellow fever vaccination. The CDR3: CASSQDSGPDTQYF. The CDR3 DNA is TGTGCCAGCAGCCAAGATAGCGGCCCCGATACGCAGTATTTT.